This T cell receptor beta chain was identified during a study of cytotoxic CD8 clonotypes in ibrutinib-treated CLL. With sequencing, the targeted depth ranged from 1 in 200,000 to 1 in 1 million T cells. Profiling relied on immunoSEQ multiplex PCR, and the TCRdb table lists in-frame clones only, not all of them. This sample carries around 140,000 clones, 70% to 90% of them seen once, and the ten largest clones take roughly 7.6%. CDR3 length: 15 amino acids. Looked up from germline, CDR1 is SGHDT and CDR2 is YYEEEE. The germline V and J ends were trimmed by 2 bases and 4 bases, with 13 bases remaining between them.

The V call is TRBV5-6, the J call TRBJ2-1; perhaps TRBD1 as D (5 bases). The sample in question was PBMCs, obtained after 36 months of ibrutinib treatment. This sequence was found in a human donor with chronic lymphocytic leukemia. The CDR3 bases are TGTGCCAGCAGCTTTATCGGGCAGGGATACAATGAGCAGTTCTTC. Translated, it gives CASSFIGQGYNEQFF. Supplemented by reference TRBV5-6 and TRBJ2-1, the full variable domain reads DAGVTQSPTHLIKTRGQQVTLRCSPKSGHDTVSWYQQALGQGPQFIFQYYEEEERQRGNFPDRFSGHQFPNYSSELNVNALLLGDSALYLCASSFIGQGYNEQFFGPGTRLTVL.